The 4 T cell receptor beta chains in this list originate from one sample, sequenced in a study of Tregs in tolerant kidney transplant recipients. The repertoire was sequenced with immunoSEQ multiplex PCR; TCRdb's copy has only in-frame clones and lacks some. The sample comprises about 81,000 clones, 75% to 95% of which are singletons, and 1.6% rests with the top ten. Mixed chimerism was transient after nonmyeloablative marrow transplants from related graft donors. Sample: CD4+ T cells from blood (PBMCs), taken 24 months after the transplant. All receptors come from a human patient who received a combined kidney and bone marrow transplant. Some T cells could come from the graft donor.

The rearrangement uses TRBV4-1 and TRBJ2-1; 13 nucleotides match TRBD2. V lost 6 bases to trimming and J lost 7 bases; unmatched junction nucleotides: 6. This CDR3 region has 15 residues. The germline V gene has CDR1 MGHRA and CDR2 YSYEKL. CDR3: CASSTGLAGRNEQFF. CDR3 sequence (DNA): TGCGCCAGCAGTACGGGACTAGCGGGAAGAAATGAGCAGTTCTTC.

This clone was picked up one time. This chain connects TRBV7-2 to TRBJ2-3; 11 bases line up with TRBD2. This CDR3 has 13 amino acids. From germline, CDR1 is SGHTA and CDR2 FQGNSA. V shed 5 bases and J 5 bases; nucleotides not matched to a gene: 0. The CDR3 reads CASSGLAGDTQYF. The CDR3 coding sequence is TGTGCCAGCAGCGGACTAGCGGGAGATACGCAGTATTTT.

The gene calls are TRBV27 and TRBJ2-3, with 12 bases lining up with TRBD2. Trimming removed 6 bases from V and 8 bases from J; junction bases left unmatched: 6. This CDR3 contains 14 residues. From germline, CDR1 is MNHEY and CDR2 SMNVEV (reference sequence). The CDR3 loop reads CASSRLAGGRTQYF. The CDR3 DNA follows: TGTGCCAGCAGCCGGCTAGCGGGGGGGCGTACGCAGTATTTT.

This rearrangement joins TRBV29-1 to TRBJ2-1; 10 bases line up with TRBD1. V shed 7 bases, J shed 5 bases, and the junction held 8 bases outside the gene matches. The CDR3 spans 14 residues. CDR1 and CDR2 from the germline V gene are SQVTM and ANQGSEA. The CDR3 DNA reads as TGCAGCGCGAAAGGGACAGGGGTCCACAATGAGCAGTTCTTC. Translated, it gives CSAKGTGVHNEQFF.